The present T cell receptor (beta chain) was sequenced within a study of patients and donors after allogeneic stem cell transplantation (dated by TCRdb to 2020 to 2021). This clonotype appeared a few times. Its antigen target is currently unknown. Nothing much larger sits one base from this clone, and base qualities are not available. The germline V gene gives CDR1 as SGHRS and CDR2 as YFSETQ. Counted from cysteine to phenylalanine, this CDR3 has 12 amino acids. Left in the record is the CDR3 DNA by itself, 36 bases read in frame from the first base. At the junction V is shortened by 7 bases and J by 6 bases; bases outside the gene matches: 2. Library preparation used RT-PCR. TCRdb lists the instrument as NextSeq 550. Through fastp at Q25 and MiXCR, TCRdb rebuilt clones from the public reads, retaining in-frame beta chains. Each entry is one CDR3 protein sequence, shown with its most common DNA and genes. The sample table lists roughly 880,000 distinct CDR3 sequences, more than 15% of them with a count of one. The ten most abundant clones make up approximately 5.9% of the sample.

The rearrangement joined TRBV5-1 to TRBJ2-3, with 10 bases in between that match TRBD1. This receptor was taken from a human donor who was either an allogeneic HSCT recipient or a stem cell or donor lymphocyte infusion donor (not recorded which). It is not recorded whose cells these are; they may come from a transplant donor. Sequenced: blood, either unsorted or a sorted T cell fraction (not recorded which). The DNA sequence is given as TGCGCCAGCGGGACAGGGGCCGATACGCAGTATTTT. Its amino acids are CASGTGADTQYF.